This record covers a single T cell receptor (beta chain). The antigen is not known. The CDR3 extends over 15 amino acids. Trimming left V 3 bases short and J 5 bases short, with 14 bases between. The germline gives CDR1 LNHDA, CDR2 SQIVND (reference sequence). Samples were taken at baseline and on day 1 of cycles 4 and 7. Method: immunoSEQ multiplex PCR; TCRdb's copy keeps in-frame clones and lacks some. The repertoire holds some 94,000 clones, with 95% to 96% as singletons. This sample is drawn from a study of OX40 agonist ivuxolimab in advanced cancers. Study summary: Clinicians treated patients with ivuxolimab, an agonistic anti-OX40 (CD134) antibody. At doses from 0.01 to 10 mg/kg, patients were given intravenous ivuxolimab every 2 weeks. Study outcomes and limitations: Some patients who did not respond also had low normalized T-cell clonal expansion.

This TCR came from an adult with an advanced solid tumor such as melanoma, head and neck, liver or kidney cancer. The J gene is TRBJ1-5, the V gene TRBV19, with unresolved D. Specimen: CD4+ or CD8+ T cells sorted from blood, collected in a trial of the OX40 agonist ivuxolimab. The CDR3 region is CASSIPGRRDQPQHF. DNA of the CDR3: TGTGCCAGTAGTATTCCTGGGAGAAGAGATCAGCCCCAGCATTTT.